The entry that follows covers one T cell receptor (beta chain) sequence. The antigen remains unidentified. In the same sample, other DNA sequences code for this CDR3. The sample originates from a study of graft-versus-host responses after intestinal transplantation. The study, taken as a whole, reports: Some GvH clones appeared in ileal mucosa or blood before recipient bone marrow.

This CDR3 is built from 17 residues. Germline V lookup: CDR1 SEHNR, CDR2 FQNEAQ (reference sequence). The ends lost 4 bases at V and 1 base at J; junction bases unmatched: 9. The method was immunoSEQ multiplex PCR; TCRdb's version includes in-frame clones alone and lacks a portion of them. The sample includes over 100,000 clones, about 90% of them seen just once. This clonotype originated in a human donor who received an intestinal transplant. This sample comprised unstimulated CD4+ T cells sorted from spleen or lymph node cells, obtained before intestinal transplant. The chain carries TRBV7-9 and TRBJ2-2; 7 positions match TRBD2. CDR3 DNA: TGTGCCAGCAGCTCGCCCACTAGCGCTCAGAACACCGGGGAGCTGTTTTTT. Amino acid sequence: CASSSPTSAQNTGELFF.